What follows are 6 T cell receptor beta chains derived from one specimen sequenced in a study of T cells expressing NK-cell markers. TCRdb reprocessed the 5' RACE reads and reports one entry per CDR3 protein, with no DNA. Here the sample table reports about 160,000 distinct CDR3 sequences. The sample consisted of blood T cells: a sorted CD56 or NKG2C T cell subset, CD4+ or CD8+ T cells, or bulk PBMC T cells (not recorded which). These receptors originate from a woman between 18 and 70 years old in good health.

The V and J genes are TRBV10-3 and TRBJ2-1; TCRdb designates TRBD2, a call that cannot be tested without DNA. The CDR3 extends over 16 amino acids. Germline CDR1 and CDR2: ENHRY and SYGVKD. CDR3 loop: CAISVRREALHNEQFF.

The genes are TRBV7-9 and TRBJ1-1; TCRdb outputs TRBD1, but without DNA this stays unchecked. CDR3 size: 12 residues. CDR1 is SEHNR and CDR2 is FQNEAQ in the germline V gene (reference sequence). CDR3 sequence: CASSIRDIRAFF.

The CDR3 sequence is CASSPSGGPGTTQYF. The chain employs TRBV7-2 and TRBJ2-7; the D gene TCRdb calls, TRBD2, cannot be checked with no DNA. Germline CDR1 reads SGHTA; CDR2 reads FQGNSA. The CDR3 is made up of 15 amino acids.

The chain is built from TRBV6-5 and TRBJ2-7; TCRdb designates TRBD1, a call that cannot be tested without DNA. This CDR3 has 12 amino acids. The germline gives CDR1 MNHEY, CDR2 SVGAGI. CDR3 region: CASSRTGGPAYF.

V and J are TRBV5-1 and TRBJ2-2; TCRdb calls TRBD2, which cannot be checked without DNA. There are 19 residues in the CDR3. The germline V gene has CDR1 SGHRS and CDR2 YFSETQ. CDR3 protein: CASSLEFSGGPSNTGELFF.

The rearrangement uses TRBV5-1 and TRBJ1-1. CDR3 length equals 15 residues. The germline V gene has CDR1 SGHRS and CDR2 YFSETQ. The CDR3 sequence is CASSFTTASNTEAFF. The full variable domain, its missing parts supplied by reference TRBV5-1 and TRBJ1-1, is KAGVTQTPRYLIKTRGQQVTLSCSPISGHRSVSWYQQTPGQGLQFLFEYFSETQRNKGNFPGRFSGRQFSNSRSEMNVSTLELGDSALYLCASSFTTASNTEAFFGQGTRLTVV.